This T cell receptor beta chain derives from a study of T-cell reconstitution after alpha-beta-depleted transplantation in children. General study results and limits: The study reportedly traced alpha-beta T cells about two months after transplant to several hundred expanded graft clones. A year post-transplant, T-cell counts and diversity derived mostly from newly produced T cells.

Preparation of the TCRbeta library used unique molecular identifiers. From the PCR reads, TCRdb called clonotypes with MiXCR, one entry per CDR3 protein. Here the sample spans about 200,000 distinct CDR3 sequences, roughly 6.6% being singletons. This clonotype was found many times. What it binds is unknown. The CDR3 spans 14 residues. V was shortened by 6 bases and J by 1 base, with 11 bases between the two germline ends. CDR1 MNHEY and CDR2 SMNVEV come from the germline V gene (reference sequence). The V and J genes are TRBV27 and TRBJ2-3; D might be TRBD2 (6 bases). The receptor was isolated from a boy under 10 years old with acute lymphoblastic leukemia, due to receive a stem cell transplant. The sample was PBMCs, taken before TCRalphabeta/CD19-depleted stem cell transplant. The CDR3 spells CASSGGRRTDTQYF. CDR3 DNA: TGTGCCAGCAGCGGGGGAAGACGCACAGATACGCAGTATTTT.